The 7 T cell receptor beta chains below come from one sample, sequenced in a study of blood T cell repertoires in COVID-19. Some clones are missing from TCRdb's copy, which holds only in-frame ones; the method was immunoSEQ multiplex PCR. This sample has hundreds of thousands of clones, with about nine tenths found just once. The sample consisted of peripheral blood. Receptor source: a woman in her twenties or thirties with active or convalescent COVID-19.

The rearrangement uses TRBV2 and TRBJ2-5, with TRBD2 matching over 8 bases. CDR1 and CDR2 from the germline V gene are SNHLY and FYNNEI. V shed 6 bases and J 5 bases; nucleotides not matched to a gene: 14. This CDR3 contains 16 residues. The CDR3 is CASRELTGTSKETQYF. The CDR3 DNA is TGTGCCAGCAGGGAACTTACCGGGACTAGTAAGGAGACCCAGTACTTC.

About this clone: At one end, the junction sequence differs from germline, possibly due to a read error. CDR3 DNA: TGTGCCAGCAGCTTAGAGCTGCCTCGTTTGTACTTC. This codes for CASSLELPRLYF. The chain has TRBV7-9 and TRBJ1-2; D is unclear. The CDR3 loop spans 12 amino acids. The germline CDR1 and CDR2 sequences are SEHNR and FQNEAQ (reference sequence).

The table lists this clone with a few counts. The chain carries TRBV4-1 and TRBJ1-4; a weak D match, TRBD1 (6 bases). The V end lost 4 bases, the J end lost 8 bases, and 20 bases lay between the germline ends. Germline lookup yields CDR1 MGHRA and CDR2 YSYEKL. The CDR3 consists of 16 residues. The CDR3 nucleotides read TGCGCCAGCAGCCCCACCAGTGGGGGGGCGAGAGAAAAACTGTTTTTT. Amino acids: CASSPTSGGAREKLFF.

The rearrangement uses TRBV30 and TRBJ1-3, with 9 bases aligning to TRBD1. Trimming cost V 3 bases and J 3 bases; bases outside gene matches: 9. Germline CDR1 GTSNPN, CDR2 SVGIG (reference sequence). The CDR3 covers 16 residues. In DNA form, the CDR3 reads TGTGCCTGGAGCGAACGGCACAGGGGGCTTGGAAACACCATATATTTT. This sequence encodes CAWSERHRGLGNTIYF. The whole variable domain, filled in from reference TRBV30 and TRBJ1-3, reads SQTIHQWPATLVQPVGSPLSLECTVEGTSNPNLYWYRQAAGRGLQLLFYSVGIGQISSEVPQNLSASRPQDRQFILSSKKLLLSDSGFYLCAWSERHRGLGNTIYFGEGSWLTVV.

V usage is TRBV27 and J usage is TRBJ1-2; D perhaps matches TRBD1 (6 bases). The CDR3 runs 15 residues. The germline CDR1 and CDR2 sequences are MNHEY and SMNVEV (reference sequence). V was clipped by 2 bases and J by 1 base, with 11 bases between them. CDR3 nucleotides: TGTGCCAGCAGTTTACGCGCAGGGGTTAACTATGGCTACACCTTC. It yields the protein CASSLRAGVNYGYTF.

The chain employs TRBV3-1 (or the pseudogene TRBV3-2) and TRBJ2-2, with D possibly being TRBD2 (6 bases). The CDR3 runs 19 residues. V was clipped by 0 bases and J by 4 bases, with 21 bases between them. The germline V gene has CDR1 LGHDT and CDR2 YNNKEL (reference sequence). The CDR3 sequence is CASSQDRLGGIGATGELFF. The CDR3 coding sequence is TGTGCCAGCAGCCAAGATAGGCTAGGCGGGATCGGGGCCACCGGGGAGCTGTTTTTT.

The gene calls are TRBV15 and TRBJ1-5; D remains unclear. The CDR3 has 14 amino acids. The ends were cut back, 10 bases at V and 2 bases at J, with 15 bases in the middle. Looked up from germline, CDR1 is LNHNV and CDR2 is YYDKDF (reference sequence). The chain's CDR3 is CASRRGGGNQPQHF. The CDR3 DNA follows: TGTGCCAGCCGCCGCGGTGGAGGCAATCAGCCCCAGCATTTT. Combining the CDR3 with reference TRBV15 and TRBJ1-5 gives the whole variable domain DAMVIQNPRYQVTQFGKPVTLSCSQTLNHNVMYWYQQKSSQAPKLLFHYYDKDFNNEADTPDNFQSRRPNTSFCFLDIRSPGLGDTAMYLCASRRGGGNQPQHFGDGTRLSIL.